This T cell receptor beta chain was observed in a study of T cell responses to AZD1222 COVID-19 vaccine. The CDR3 has 13 amino acids. Trimming pared 6 bases from V and 4 bases from J, leaving 13 bases between. Germline loops: CDR1 MGHRA, CDR2 YSYEKL. TCRdb keeps only in-frame clones here, not all; method: immunoSEQ multiplex PCR. This table has more than 100,000 clones, 90% appearing once. The sequences come from peripheral blood, collected on day 0 of AZD1222 vaccination. This sequence originates from an adult in good health. The chain couples TRBV4-1 to TRBJ2-7, with a possible D match to TRBD1 (6 bases). CDR3 residues: CASRGTRTYEQYF. CDR3 nucleotides: TGCGCCAGCAGAGGGACACGGACTTACGAGCAGTACTTC.